The 10 T cell receptor beta chains below come from one sample, sequenced in a study of OX40 agonist ivuxolimab in advanced cancers. Here immunoSEQ multiplex PCR was the method, and the copy in TCRdb shows in-frame clones only, minus some. This sample carries roughly 63,000 clones, 89% of them seen once, and the ten largest clones take more than 9%. The specimen was CD4+ or CD8+ T cells sorted from blood, collected in a trial of the OX40 agonist ivuxolimab. These receptors came from an adult with an advanced solid tumor such as melanoma, head and neck, liver or kidney cancer.

The chain has TRBV7-9 and TRBJ2-7; D possibly corresponds to TRBD2 (5 bases). Trimming stripped 5 bases from V and 2 bases from J, with 19 bases between. This CDR3 spans 16 amino acids. Germline lookup yields CDR1 SEHNR and CDR2 FQNEAQ (reference sequence). This CDR3 reads CASSRPSASGPYEQYF. The CDR3 nucleotides read TGTGCCAGCAGCCGACCCTCCGCCAGCGGACCCTACGAGCAGTACTTC. Filled out from reference TRBV7-9 and TRBJ2-7, the complete variable domain reads DTGVSQNPRHKITKRGQNVTFRCDPISEHNRLYWYRQTLGQGPEFLTYFQNEAQLEKSRLLSDRFSAERPKGSFSTLEIQRTEQGDSAMYLCASSRPSASGPYEQYFGPGTRLTVT.

V and J are TRBV13 and TRBJ2-7, with a weak D call TRBD1 (5 bases). This CDR3 region has 14 residues. Germline V gene data show CDR1 as PRHDT and CDR2 as FYEKMQ (reference sequence). V was cut by 2 bases and J by 7 bases, with 15 bases left in between. In nucleotides, the CDR3 is TGTGCCAGCAGCTTAAAGGGGCCGTTGGGGGAGCAGTACTTC. Translating it yields CASSLKGPLGEQYF.

The V call is TRBV29-1, the J call TRBJ2-2; unclear D gene. The germline CDR1 and CDR2 sequences are SQVTM and ANQGSEA. V lost 7 bases and J lost 7, with 13 bases in between. This CDR3 region has 12 residues. The CDR3 DNA follows: TGCAGCGCCCTCTATGGTAGCGGGGAGCTGTTTTTT. This sequence encodes CSALYGSGELFF.

The CDR3 DNA is TGTGCCAGCAGTGAGCAGTTCTTC. It codes for CASSEQFF. The chain is built from TRBV5-4 and TRBJ2-1; no definite D call. V shed 5 bases and J shed 9 bases, with 0 bases lying between them. The CDR3 covers 8 residues. Germline values: CDR1 SGHNT, CDR2 YYREEE (reference sequence).

The gene calls are TRBV9 and TRBJ2-1; no firm D call. CDR3 length equals 16 residues. CDR1 is SGDLS and CDR2 is YYNGEE in the germline V gene. Trimming pared 0 bases from V and 8 bases from J, leaving 18 bases between. The CDR3 DNA reads TGTGCCAGCAGCGTAGGTGCGTCTCCAGCCGCCGATGAGCAGTTCTTC. This gives the protein CASSVGASPAADEQFF.

V is TRBV2 and J is TRBJ2-1; D is unclear. Germline V gives CDR1 SNHLY, CDR2 FYNNEI. This CDR3 has 16 residues. V lost 8 bases and J lost 1, with 18 bases in between. The DNA of the CDR3 is TGTGCCAGCTCCTCAAGCCCCAGCTATTCCTACAATGAGCAGTTCTTC. It encodes CASSSSPSYSYNEQFF.

This clone was recorded only once. The CDR3 sequence: CASSEATSSSTDTQYF. DNA of the CDR3: TGTGCCAGCAGTGAAGCGACCTCTTCTAGCACAGATACGCAGTATTTT. The chain couples TRBV2 to TRBJ2-3; D not resolved. The CDR3 loop spans 16 amino acids. With 0 bases removed from V and 0 bases from J, the gap between germline ends came to 10 bases. The V gene's germline CDR1 is SNHLY and CDR2 FYNNEI.

The count of this clone is one. The rearrangement joins TRBV7-6 to TRBJ2-5; 7 nucleotides line up with TRBD2. Germline V gene lookup returns CDR1 SGHVS and CDR2 FNYEAQ. V lost 4 bases and J lost 4; bases outside the gene matches: 6. The CDR3 spans 14 residues. The CDR3 reads CASSSRTGGETQYF. The CDR3 DNA reads as TGTGCCAGCAGCTCCCGTACGGGAGGAGAGACCCAGTACTTC.

V and J are TRBV28 and TRBJ2-1, with 11 bases that match TRBD2. V trimming: 4 bases; J trimming: 2 bases; junction bases outside the gene matches: 4. Germline CDR1 and CDR2: MDHEN and SYDVKM. The CDR3 is 16 residues long. CDR3 amino acids: CASSSLAGGAYNEQFF. CDR3 DNA sequence: TGTGCCAGCAGTTCATTAGCGGGGGGGGCCTACAATGAGCAGTTCTTC.

The chain employs TRBV11-2 and TRBJ2-1; 8 positions match TRBD1. The CDR3 length is 12 residues. CDR1 SGHAT and CDR2 FQNNGV come from the germline V gene. The V and J ends lost 4 bases and 8 bases, in that order; junction bases with no gene match: 1. CDR3: CASSSGGDEQFF. In DNA form, the CDR3 reads TGTGCCAGCAGCTCAGGGGGCGATGAGCAGTTCTTC.